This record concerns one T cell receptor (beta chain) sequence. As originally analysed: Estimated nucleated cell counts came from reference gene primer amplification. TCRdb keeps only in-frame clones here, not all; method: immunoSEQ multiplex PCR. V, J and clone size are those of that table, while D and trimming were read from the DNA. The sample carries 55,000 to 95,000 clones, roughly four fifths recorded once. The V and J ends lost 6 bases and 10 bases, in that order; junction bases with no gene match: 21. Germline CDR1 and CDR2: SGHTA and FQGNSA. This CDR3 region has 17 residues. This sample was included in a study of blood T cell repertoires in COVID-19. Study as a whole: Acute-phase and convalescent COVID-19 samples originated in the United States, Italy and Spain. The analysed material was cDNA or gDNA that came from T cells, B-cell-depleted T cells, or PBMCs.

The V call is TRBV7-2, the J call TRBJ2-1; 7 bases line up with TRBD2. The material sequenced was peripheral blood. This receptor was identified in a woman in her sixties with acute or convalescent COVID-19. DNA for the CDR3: TGTGCCAGCAGTATCAGACCGGCGGGAGCAGGTATTCGGGAGCAGTTCTTC. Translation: CASSIRPAGAGIREQFF.